The clone carrying this T cell receptor (beta chain) was seen a single time. Profiling relied on immunoSEQ multiplex PCR, and the TCRdb table lists in-frame clones only, not all of them. This sample has 3,400 or so clones, with around two thirds found just once. Per the germline V gene, CDR1 is SGDLS and CDR2 is YYNGEE. V gave up 3 bases and J gave up 8 bases, with 9 bases separating them. The CDR3 contains 11 residues. The data originate from a study of tissue T cells after allogeneic stem cell transplantation. Adult allogeneic hematopoietic cell transplant recipients with steroid-refractory graft-versus-host disease were prospectively enrolled for research autopsy.

Sequenced here: left colon tissue, sampled at autopsy. The V call is TRBV9, the J call TRBJ2-7, with D hard to call. This receptor was identified in a male patient aged 60 or older with steroid-refractory graft-versus-host disease after an allogeneic stem cell transplant. Some T cells may be supplied by the graft donor. The CDR3 sequence: CASSDLEKQYF. The CDR3 bases are TGTGCCAGCAGCGACCTAGAGAAGCAGTACTTC.